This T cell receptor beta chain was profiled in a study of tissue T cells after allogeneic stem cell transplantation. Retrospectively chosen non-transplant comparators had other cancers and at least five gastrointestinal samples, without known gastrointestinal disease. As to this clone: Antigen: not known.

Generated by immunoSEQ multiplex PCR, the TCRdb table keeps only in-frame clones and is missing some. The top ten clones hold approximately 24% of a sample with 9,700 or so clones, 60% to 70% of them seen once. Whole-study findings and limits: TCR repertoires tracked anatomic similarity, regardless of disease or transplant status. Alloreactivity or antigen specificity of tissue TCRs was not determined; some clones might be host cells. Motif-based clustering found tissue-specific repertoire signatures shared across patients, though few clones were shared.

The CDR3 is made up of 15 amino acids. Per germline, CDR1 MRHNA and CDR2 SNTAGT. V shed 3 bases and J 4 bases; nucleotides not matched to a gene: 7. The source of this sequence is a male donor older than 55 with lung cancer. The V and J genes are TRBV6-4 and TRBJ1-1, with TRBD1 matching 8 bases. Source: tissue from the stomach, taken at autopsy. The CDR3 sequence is CASSESPGGITEAFF. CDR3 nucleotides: TGTGCCAGCAGTGAATCCCCAGGGGGCATCACTGAAGCTTTCTTT.